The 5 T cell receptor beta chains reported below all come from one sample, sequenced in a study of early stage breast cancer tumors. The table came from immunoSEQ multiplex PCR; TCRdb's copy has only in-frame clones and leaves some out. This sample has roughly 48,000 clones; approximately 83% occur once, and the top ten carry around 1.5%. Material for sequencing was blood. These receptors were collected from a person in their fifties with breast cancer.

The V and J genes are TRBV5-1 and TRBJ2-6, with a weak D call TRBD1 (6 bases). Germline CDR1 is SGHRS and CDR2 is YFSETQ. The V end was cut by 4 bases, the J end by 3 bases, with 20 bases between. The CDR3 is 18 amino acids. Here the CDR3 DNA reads TGCGCCAGCAGCAATAGGGCCACTACAGGGAATGGGGCCAACGTCCTGACTTTC. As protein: CASSNRATTGNGANVLTF.

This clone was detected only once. CDR3 amino acids: CASSFFSGEQYF. DNA of the CDR3: TGTGCCAGCAGCTTTTTCAGCGGCGAGCAGTACTTC. V is TRBV5-4 and J is TRBJ2-7; the D gene is possibly TRBD2 (5 bases). V was pared by 2 bases and J by 6 bases, with 9 bases between. Germline CDR1 and CDR2: SGHNT and YYREEE (reference sequence). The CDR3 is made up of 12 amino acids.

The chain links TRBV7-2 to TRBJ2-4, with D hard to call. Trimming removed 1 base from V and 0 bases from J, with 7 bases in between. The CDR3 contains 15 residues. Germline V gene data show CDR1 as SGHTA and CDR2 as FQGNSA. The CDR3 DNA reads TGTGCCAGCAGCTTAGGAGATCTAGCCAAAAACATTCAGTACTTC. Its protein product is CASSLGDLAKNIQYF.

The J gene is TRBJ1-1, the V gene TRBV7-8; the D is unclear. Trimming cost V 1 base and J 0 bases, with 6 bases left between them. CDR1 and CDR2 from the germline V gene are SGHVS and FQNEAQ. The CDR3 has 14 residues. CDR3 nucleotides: TGTGCCAGCAGCTTAGAGGGTTTGAACACTGAAGCTTTCTTT. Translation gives CASSLEGLNTEAFF. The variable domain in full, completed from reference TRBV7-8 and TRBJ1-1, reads GAGVSQSPRYKVAKRGQDVALRCDPISGHVSLFWYQQALGQGPEFLTYFQNEAQLDKSGLPSDRFFAERPEGSVSTLKIQRTQQEDSAVYLCASSLEGLNTEAFFGQGTRLTVV.

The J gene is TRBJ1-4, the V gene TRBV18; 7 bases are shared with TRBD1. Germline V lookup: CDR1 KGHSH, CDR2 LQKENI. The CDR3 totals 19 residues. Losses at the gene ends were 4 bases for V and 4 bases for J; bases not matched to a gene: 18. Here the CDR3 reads CASSRQGRTGLHGNEKLFF. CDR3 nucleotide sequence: TGTGCCAGCTCACGCCAAGGCAGGACAGGCCTCCATGGTAATGAAAAACTGTTTTTT.